The 9 T cell receptor beta chains presented below share a single source sample, sequenced in a study of breast tumors, draining lymph nodes, adjacent tissues. TCRdb fed the multiplex PCR reads into MiXCR, producing one record per CDR3 protein. The table includes 180,000 or so distinct CDR3 sequences, approximately 30% detected once. Samples came from axillary lymph nodes draining the breast cancer. Material for sequencing was axillary lymph node tissue. These receptors came from a female donor with breast cancer. Some clones in this sample may be carry-over from other donors' samples.

This clonotype was seen repeatedly, ten times or more. V and J are TRBV28 and TRBJ2-7; TRBD1 agrees at 7 bases. This CDR3 is built from 15 residues. The J segment lost 5 bases and the V segment lost 2 bases, leaving 9 bases of the junction unmatched. Germline V gene sequence: CDR1 MDHEN, CDR2 SYDVKM. CDR3 nucleotide sequence: TGTGCCAGCAGTTTAGTGACAGGGTCGAGGCACGAGCAGTACTTC. Its protein product is CASSLVTGSRHEQYF.

Many counts were recorded for this clonotype. The chain uses TRBV5-6 and TRBJ1-5, with D uncertain. V was trimmed by 0 bases and J by 4 bases, leaving 11 bases between them. The CDR3 spans 15 residues. Germline CDR1 and CDR2: SGHDT and YYEEEE. The CDR3 DNA is TGTGCCAGCAGCTTGGGGCAGCCTATTAATCAGCCCCAGCATTTT. Residues: CASSLGQPINQPQHF. Supplemented by reference TRBV5-6 and TRBJ1-5, the full variable domain reads DAGVTQSPTHLIKTRGQQVTLRCSPKSGHDTVSWYQQALGQGPQFIFQYYEEEERQRGNFPDRFSGHQFPNYSSELNVNALLLGDSALYLCASSLGQPINQPQHFGDGTRLSIL.

In this sample, this clonotype turned up many times. This sequence joins TRBV28 and TRBJ2-7; 10 bases match TRBD1. Germline values: CDR1 MDHEN, CDR2 SYDVKM. V gave up 6 bases and J gave up 2 bases; unmatched junction bases: 7. The CDR3 is made up of 15 amino acids. CDR3 DNA: TGTGCCAGCAGGGCAGGGACAGGGGTGGCCTACGAGCAGTACTTC. The encoded protein is CASRAGTGVAYEQYF.

This clonotype was recorded many times. The chain couples TRBV6-6 to TRBJ1-5; D might be TRBD1 (5 bases). From germline, CDR1 is MNHNY and CDR2 SVGAGI (reference sequence). V was trimmed by 0 bases and J by 6 bases, leaving 6 bases between them. The CDR3 sequence is 13 residues long. This CDR3 is CASSYSGAQPQHF. Written as DNA, the CDR3 is TGTGCCAGCAGTTACTCAGGGGCTCAGCCCCAGCATTTT.

This clonotype was counted many times. The chain carries TRBV28 and TRBJ2-7; D not certain. V was trimmed by 6 bases and J by 0 bases, leaving 15 bases between them. CDR3 length: 15 residues. Germline loops: CDR1 MDHEN, CDR2 SYDVKM. The CDR3 protein is CASSPTLPVSYEQYF. The DNA for the CDR3 is TGTGCCAGCAGCCCAACATTACCTGTCTCCTACGAGCAGTACTTC.

In this sample, this clonotype turned up many times. The rearrangement uses TRBV28 and TRBJ1-2; 8 positions agree with TRBD1. The CDR3 runs to 16 residues. Germline V CDR1 and CDR2: MDHEN, SYDVKM. The V segment lost 6 bases and the J segment 0 bases; nucleotides outside the gene matches: 9. CDR3 nucleotides: TGTGCCAGCAGCACCCGGGACAGGTACTCTAACTATGGCTACACCTTC. Translated, it gives CASSTRDRYSNYGYTF.

This clonotype was detected ten times or more. The chain has TRBV7-9 and TRBJ1-1; D not resolved. V shed 4 bases and J shed 0 bases, with 6 bases lying between them. Germline V lookup: CDR1 SEHNR, CDR2 FQNEAQ (reference sequence). This CDR3 is 13 amino acids long. The CDR3 region is CASSSRLNTEAFF. The CDR3 nucleotides read TGTGCCAGCAGCTCCCGATTGAACACTGAAGCTTTCTTT.

This clonotype was counted at least ten times. V gene TRBV7-9 combines with J gene TRBJ2-1; D uncertain. CDR3 length equals 15 residues. V was shortened by 1 base and J by 8 bases, with 15 bases between the two germline ends. Germline V CDR1 and CDR2: SEHNR, FQNEAQ (reference sequence). The CDR3: CASSLENVNWDEQFF. DNA for the CDR3: TGTGCCAGCAGCTTAGAAAATGTGAACTGGGATGAGCAGTTCTTC.

The table lists this clonotype with many counts. As DNA, the CDR3 is TGTGCCAGCAATAAGGGCCCGGCCTCCTATGGCTACACCTTC. Residues: CASNKGPASYGYTF. The chain combines TRBV2 with TRBJ1-2, with unresolved D. This CDR3 is 14 amino acids long. Germline CDR1 reads SNHLY; CDR2 reads FYNNEI. V gave up 7 bases and J gave up 4 bases, with 16 bases separating them.